The clone carrying this T cell receptor (beta chain) was recorded once. Its antigen is currently unknown. Libraries of TCR beta came from quantitative 5'-RACE with molecular barcodes. Each CDR3 protein is one row after TCRdb ran MiXCR on the 5' RACE reads. The table shows around 490,000 distinct CDR3 sequences, with about 5.2% occurring only once. This sample was included in a study of CD8 T cells in ankylosing spondylitis. Findings and caveats of the study: Disease-linked clones bore a CD8+ phenotype, appearing relatively rarely in peripheral blood. Blood of patients with ankylosing spondylitis appeared to be characterized by a TCR beta motif of several highly homologous variants. Past research had described some motif variants in reactive arthritis synovial fluid and blood. It was reported that disease-linked clones were significantly enriched in matched ankylosing spondylitis synovial fluid.

This CDR3 contains 13 residues. Germline lookup yields CDR1 MNHNS and CDR2 SASEGT. The V end was cut by 6 bases, the J end by 0 bases, with 8 bases between. Input material: blood, either unsorted or a sorted T cell fraction (not recorded which). The receptor was derived from a male donor with ankylosing spondylitis. This chain uses TRBV6-1 with TRBJ1-2; no reliable D call. The CDR3 loop reads CASRPDANYGYTF. The CDR3 DNA is TGTGCCAGCAGGCCCGATGCTAACTATGGCTACACCTTC.